What follows are 21 T cell receptor beta chains derived from one specimen sequenced in a study of identical twins. One entry per CDR3 protein, called by TCRdb with MiXCR from the 5' RACE reads. The data show hundreds of thousands of distinct CDR3 sequences, around 24% seen once. This sample also appeared in a second study, on yellow fever vaccine responses in identical twins.

Sequences were obtained from CD4+ T cells sorted from blood. The receptors derive from a woman aged 18-29 years in good health.

The chain carries TRBV7-6 and TRBJ2-1; 13 positions match TRBD2. The CDR3 is made up of 16 amino acids. With V trimmed by 1 base and J by 8 bases, 5 bases remained unmatched. Germline V CDR1 and CDR2: SGHVS, FNYEAQ. This CDR3 is CASSLDRLAGGDEQFF. The DNA of the CDR3 is TGTGCCAGCAGCTTAGATCGACTAGCGGGAGGCGATGAGCAGTTCTTC.

This clonotype was counted ten times or more. The rearrangement uses TRBV5-1 and TRBJ2-3; 9 bases map to TRBD1. Germline CDR1 reads SGHRS; CDR2 reads YFSETQ. The trim removed 7 bases at V and 2 bases at J, leaving 2 bases unmatched. The CDR3 covers 13 residues. CDR3 in amino acids: CASRDRATDTQYF. The CDR3 DNA sequence: TGCGCCAGCCGGGACAGGGCCACAGATACGCAGTATTTT.

The V call is TRBV11-2, the J call TRBJ2-7; D might be TRBD1 or TRBD2, each matching 5 bases. Trimming removed 5 bases from V and 2 bases from J, with 25 bases in between. From germline, CDR1 is SGHAT and CDR2 FQNNGV. This CDR3 is built from 18 residues. In DNA, the CDR3 is TGTGCCAGCAGCGTCCGGTCGTTCGGGGCCGCGAAAACCTACGAGCAGTACTTC. Translation: CASSVRSFGAAKTYEQYF. The full variable domain, rest sourced from reference TRBV11-2 and TRBJ2-7, is EAGVAQSPRYKIIEKRQSVAFWCNPISGHATLYWYQQILGQGPKLLIQFQNNGVVDDSQLPKDRFSAERLKGVDSTLKIQPAKLEDSAVYLCASSVRSFGAAKTYEQYFGPGTRLTVT.

The rearrangement uses TRBV12-3 or TRBV12-4 and TRBJ2-5; D is possibly TRBD1 (6 bases). V lost 6 bases, J lost 9 bases, and 14 bases lay in between. The CDR3 loop spans 12 amino acids. The CDR3 reads CASSSKGVAQYF. CDR3 bases: TGTGCCAGCAGCTCCAAGGGGGTGGCCCAGTACTTC.

This clonotype was picked up a small number of times. The chain is built from TRBV21-1 and TRBJ2-7. TRBV21-1 is a recognized pseudogene. The CDR3 sequence is 13 residues long. CDR3 sequence: CASSKALAYEQYF. In nucleotides, the CDR3 is TGTGCCAGCAGCAAAGCGTTGGCCTACGAGCAGTACTTC.

The rearrangement links TRBV3-1 to TRBJ2-2; 10 bases line up with TRBD2. The J segment lost 4 bases and the V segment lost 1 base, leaving 3 bases of the junction unmatched. Germline-derived CDR1 and CDR2 are LGHDT and YNNKEL (reference sequence). The CDR3 has 16 residues. The CDR3 sequence: CASSQVAGGATGELFF. The CDR3 DNA is TGTGCCAGCAGCCAAGTAGCGGGAGGCGCCACCGGGGAGCTGTTTTTT.

This clonotype was seen ten or more times. The chain couples TRBV5-1 to TRBJ2-1, with D hard to call. The V and J ends lost 1 base and 6 bases respectively, with 5 bases between them. CDR3 length: 12 amino acids. CDR1 is SGHRS, CDR2 YFSETQ, per germline. The CDR3 bases are TGCGCCAGCAGCTTGTTGGTCAATGAGCAGTTCTTC. It encodes CASSLLVNEQFF. The variable domain in full, completed from reference TRBV5-1 and TRBJ2-1, reads KAGVTQTPRYLIKTRGQQVTLSCSPISGHRSVSWYQQTPGQGLQFLFEYFSETQRNKGNFPGRFSGRQFSNSRSEMNVSTLELGDSALYLCASSLLVNEQFFGPGTRLTVL.

J is TRBJ2-2 and V is TRBV29-1; the match to TRBD2 covers 7 bases. CDR1 and CDR2 (germline): SQVTM, ANQGSEA. Trimming cost V 5 bases and J 1 base; bases outside gene matches: 4. The CDR3 contains 14 residues. DNA of the CDR3: TGCAGCGTTAGGGGACTACTGAACACCGGGGAGCTGTTTTTT. Translating it yields CSVRGLLNTGELFF.

A few counts support this clonotype. This chain's CDR3 is CASSSTSGRSLTDTQYF. The CDR3 DNA reads TGTGCCAGCAGTTCGACTAGCGGGAGGAGCTTGACAGATACGCAGTATTTT. This rearrangement joins TRBV6-5 to TRBJ2-3, with TRBD2 identical over 13 bases. The CDR3 spans 17 residues. V was clipped by 4 bases and J by 3 bases; unmatched bases: 7. Germline loops: CDR1 MNHEY, CDR2 SVGAGI.

The V and J genes are TRBV7-9 and TRBJ2-5, with TRBD1 matching 9 bases. The CDR3 runs 14 residues. Losses at the gene ends were 5 bases for V and 4 bases for J; bases not matched to a gene: 5. Looked up from germline, CDR1 is SEHNR and CDR2 is FQNEAQ (reference sequence). Written as DNA, the CDR3 is TGTGCCAGCAGCGCGCCGGGACAGGGAGAGACCCAGTACTTC. This codes for CASSAPGQGETQYF.

This chain connects TRBV5-1 to TRBJ2-7; 10 nucleotides agree with TRBD1. The CDR3 sequence is 12 residues long. Trimming at V came to 4 bases and at J to 6 bases, leaving 1 base not matched to a gene. Germline assignment: CDR1 SGHRS and CDR2 YFSETQ. The CDR3 loop reads CASSRDRGEQYF. The CDR3 DNA follows: TGCGCCAGCAGCCGGGACAGGGGCGAGCAGTACTTC.

The chain carries TRBV27 and TRBJ2-7, with TRBD2 as a possible D gene (6 bases). V was cut by 6 bases and J by 4 bases, with 16 bases left in between. The length of the CDR3 is 14 residues. The V gene's germline CDR1 is MNHEY and CDR2 SMNVEV (reference sequence). The CDR3 loop is CASRSLGTSYEQYV. The DNA of the CDR3 is TGTGCCAGCAGATCTCTCGGGACTTCGTACGAGCAGTACGTC.

This clonotype turned up a few times. This sequence joins TRBV27 and TRBJ1-6, with D maybe TRBD1 (5 bases). The CDR3 totals 16 residues. V was clipped by 2 bases and J by 6 bases, with 14 bases between them. Germline-derived CDR1 and CDR2 are MNHEY and SMNVEV (reference sequence). The CDR3: CASSLGGGHGNSPLHF. The CDR3 coding sequence is TGTGCCAGCAGTTTAGGGGGAGGGCACGGTAATTCACCCCTCCACTTT.

This clonotype turned up a few times. This chain uses TRBV5-1 with TRBJ2-1, with 10 bases fitting TRBD2. V dropped 4 bases and J dropped 8; count of bases not matched to a gene: 15. This CDR3 is built from 17 residues. Germline CDR1 SGHRS, CDR2 YFSETQ. As DNA, the CDR3 is TGCGCCAGCAGCCCTACCCCAGGGCTAGCGGGAGTGGATGAGCAGTTCTTC. Amino acids: CASSPTPGLAGVDEQFF.

This clonotype has only a few counts. The genes are TRBV20-1 and TRBJ2-5; D gene unclear. Germline CDR1 DFQATT, CDR2 SNEGSKA (reference sequence). V lost 5 bases and J 2 bases, leaving 30 bases between the germline ends. CDR3 size: 19 residues. The CDR3 nucleotides read TGCAGTGCTGCTGATCGGAGACCACGTTCAATCCACACTCAAGAGACCCAGTACTTC. This sequence encodes CSAADRRPRSIHTQETQYF.

This clonotype was found many times. This rearrangement joins TRBV9 to TRBJ2-1; the match to TRBD2 covers 8 bases. The CDR3 is 15 residues long. The germline V gene encodes CDR1 SGDLS and CDR2 YYNGEE. The V gene end was trimmed by 0 bases and the J gene end by 4 bases; junction bases not matched to a gene: 3. For the CDR3, the DNA is TGTGCCAGCAGCGTAGCCGGGACTAGGTACAATGAGCAGTTCTTC. Its protein is CASSVAGTRYNEQFF.

This chain connects TRBV20-1 to TRBJ2-5, with a tentative D call TRBD1 (6 bases). Trimming removed 0 bases at V and 4 bases at J, with 18 bases between. Germline CDR1 DFQATT, CDR2 SNEGSKA (reference sequence). This CDR3 region has 16 residues. DNA for the CDR3: TGCAGTGCTAGAGACCCGCAGTGGGACAAACGAGAGACCCAGTACTTC. Translation gives CSARDPQWDKRETQYF.

The chain recombines TRBV4-1 with TRBJ2-3; D gene ambiguous. Trimming removed 1 base at V and 2 bases at J, with 10 bases between. CDR3 length: 15 residues. Germline V CDR1 and CDR2: MGHRA, YSYEKL. This chain's CDR3 is CASSQVGLPTDTQYF. CDR3 coding DNA: TGCGCCAGCAGCCAAGTCGGTCTACCCACAGATACGCAGTATTTT.

This clonotype was recorded at least ten times. The chain couples TRBV3-1 to TRBJ1-5; D is unresolved. Germline V gives CDR1 LGHDT, CDR2 YNNKEL (reference sequence). The CDR3 consists of 13 residues. Trimming shortened V by 0 bases and J by 6 bases, and 6 bases separated the two germline ends. The CDR3: CASSQDLSQPQHF. In DNA form, the CDR3 reads TGTGCCAGCAGCCAAGATCTTTCTCAGCCCCAGCATTTT.

There are a few counts of this clonotype. V and J are TRBV5-1 and TRBJ2-7; TRBD1 might be the D (6 bases). This CDR3 is 15 amino acids long. Trimming shortened V by 0 bases and J by 2 bases, and 12 bases separated the two germline ends. Germline CDR1 reads SGHRS; CDR2 reads YFSETQ. CDR3 residues: CASSLATGNPYEQYF. CDR3 DNA: TGCGCCAGCAGCTTGGCCACAGGGAACCCCTACGAGCAGTACTTC.

In its sample, this clonotype was seen a few times. The rearrangement joins TRBV2 to TRBJ1-1; D might be TRBD1 (6 bases). Germline CDR1 SNHLY, CDR2 FYNNEI. The CDR3 runs to 15 residues. V gave up 6 bases and J gave up 1 base, with 15 bases separating them. The CDR3 loop reads CASRPRQGPNTEAFF. CDR3 DNA: TGTGCCAGCAGGCCGAGGCAGGGGCCGAACACTGAAGCTTTCTTT.